This TCR beta chain is from a study of control samples from healthy donors and cancer patients. The table came from immunoSEQ multiplex PCR; TCRdb's copy has only in-frame clones and leaves some out. The clone table shows 150,000 to 200,000 clones, with the ten largest holding roughly 2.2%. The clonotype originates from a young woman in good health. Sequences were obtained from blood.

The CDR3 here is CASSFQGDYNSPLHF. The CDR3 nucleotides are TGCGCCAGCAGCTTCCAGGGCGACTATAATTCACCCCTCCACTTT. The rearrangement joins TRBV5-1 to TRBJ1-6; possibly TRBD1 for D (5 bases). With 2 bases removed from V and 3 bases from J, the gap between germline ends came to 9 bases. The CDR3 extends over 15 amino acids. Looked up from germline, CDR1 is SGHRS and CDR2 is YFSETQ.